This T cell receptor (beta chain) derives from a study of T cell changes during pregnancy in multiple sclerosis. Germline CDR1 reads MNHEY; CDR2 reads SMNVEV (reference sequence). The V end lost 3 bases, the J end lost 4 bases, and 13 bases lay between the germline ends. There are 15 residues in the CDR3. The assay was immunoSEQ multiplex PCR, and TCRdb's table has in-frame clones only and misses some. Of under 80,000 clones listed, about nine tenths are singletons. This receptor was identified in a female donor with multiple sclerosis, enrolled in a pregnancy study. This sequence joins TRBV27 and TRBJ2-1; no clear D. Material: peripheral blood, obtained in the second trimester of pregnancy. The CDR3 DNA reads as TGTGCCAGCAGTTTCCTCGGATACGGGTACAATGAGCAGTTCTTC. Translated: CASSFLGYGYNEQFF.